This T cell receptor beta chain was recovered during a study of T cells in Graves' hyperthyroidism and ophthalmopathy. PBMCs stemmed from less than 13 ml fresh peripheral blood. Germline V lookup: CDR1 SGHNT, CDR2 YENEEA. Between the trimmed V and J ends, which lost 4 bases and 3 bases, there was a span of 4 bases. This CDR3 is built from 12 residues. This clonotype has at least ten counts. TCR beta CDR3 regions were amplified from RNA. A first-round RT-PCR of the TCR CDR3 used the HTBI primer set. From the multiplex PCR reads, TCRdb called clonotypes with MiXCR, one entry per CDR3 protein. The sample shows fewer than 400,000 distinct CDR3 sequences, over 15% of them seen only once.

Material: blood. V usage is TRBV11-3 and J usage is TRBJ2-1; D remains unclear. The sequence was collected from a man aged 25-45 years with Graves' hyperthyroidism. The DNA for the CDR3 is TGTGCCAGCAGCTACCGCTACAATGAGCAGTTCTTC. As protein: CASSYRYNEQFF.